The clone carrying this T cell receptor (beta chain) was seen many times. In germline, CDR1 is MNHEY, CDR2 SMNVEV (reference sequence). The CDR3 is made up of 14 amino acids. V was pared by 0 bases and J by 4 bases, with 8 bases between. The data were taken from a study of T cells in Graves' hyperthyroidism and ophthalmopathy. Amplification of TCR beta CDR3 regions used RNA as the template. HTBI primers were used for first-round RT-PCR of the TCR CDR3. TCRdb reanalysed the multiplex PCR reads using MiXCR and keeps one entry per CDR3 protein. The table has approximately 400,000 distinct CDR3 sequences, around a sixth seen once.

Sequencing was done on a sample of blood. This sequence was found in a woman aged 18-29 years with Graves' hyperthyroidism. This chain joins TRBV27 and TRBJ2-3, with D perhaps matching TRBD2 (5 bases). The CDR3 loop reads CASSLSHGADTQYF. DNA for the CDR3: TGTGCCAGCAGTTTATCTCACGGGGCAGATACGCAGTATTTT.